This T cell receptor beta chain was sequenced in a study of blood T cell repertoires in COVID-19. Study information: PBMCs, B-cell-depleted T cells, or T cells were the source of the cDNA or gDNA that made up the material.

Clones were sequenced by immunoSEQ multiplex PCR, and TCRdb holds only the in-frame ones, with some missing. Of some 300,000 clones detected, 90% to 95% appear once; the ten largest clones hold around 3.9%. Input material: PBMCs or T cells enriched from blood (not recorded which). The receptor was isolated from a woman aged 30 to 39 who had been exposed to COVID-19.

The DNA for the CDR3 is TGTGCCAGCAGTTTCGGGACAGACTTCTATGGCTACACCTTC. Amino acids: CASSFGTDFYGYTF. The chain recombines TRBV27 with TRBJ1-2, with 7 bases that match TRBD1. V shed 3 bases and J 4 bases; nucleotides not matched to a gene: 5. The CDR3 loop spans 14 amino acids. Germline V CDR1 and CDR2: MNHEY, SMNVEV (reference sequence).